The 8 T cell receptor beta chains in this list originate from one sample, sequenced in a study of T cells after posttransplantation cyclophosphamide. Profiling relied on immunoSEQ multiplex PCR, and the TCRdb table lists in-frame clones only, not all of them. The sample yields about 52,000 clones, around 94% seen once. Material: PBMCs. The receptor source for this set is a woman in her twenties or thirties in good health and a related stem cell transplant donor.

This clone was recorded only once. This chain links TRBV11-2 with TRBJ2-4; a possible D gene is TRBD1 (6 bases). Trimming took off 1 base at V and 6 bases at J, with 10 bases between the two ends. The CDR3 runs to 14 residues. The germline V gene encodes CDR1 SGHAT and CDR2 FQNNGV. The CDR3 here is CASSLGGQVNIQYF. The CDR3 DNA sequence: TGTGCCAGCAGCTTAGGGGGGCAGGTAAACATTCAGTACTTC.

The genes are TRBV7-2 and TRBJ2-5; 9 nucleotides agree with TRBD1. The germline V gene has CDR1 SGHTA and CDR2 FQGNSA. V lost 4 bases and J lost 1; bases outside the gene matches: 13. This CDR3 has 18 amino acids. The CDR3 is CASSSPSGTGRIQETQYF. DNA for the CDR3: TGTGCCAGCAGCTCCCCCTCCGGGACAGGGCGAATCCAAGAGACCCAGTACTTC.

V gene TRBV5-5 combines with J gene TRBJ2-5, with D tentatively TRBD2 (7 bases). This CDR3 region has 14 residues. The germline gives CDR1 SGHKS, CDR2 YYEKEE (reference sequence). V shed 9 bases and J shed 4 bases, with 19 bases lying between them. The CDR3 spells CATGGLAVGETQYF. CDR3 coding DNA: TGTGCCACCGGGGGGCTAGCGGTTGGAGAGACCCAGTACTTC.

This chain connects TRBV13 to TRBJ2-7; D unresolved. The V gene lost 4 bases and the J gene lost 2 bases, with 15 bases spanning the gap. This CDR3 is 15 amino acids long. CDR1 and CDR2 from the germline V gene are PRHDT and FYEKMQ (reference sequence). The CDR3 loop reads CASSSPHGKTYEQYF. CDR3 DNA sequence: TGTGCCAGCAGCTCCCCCCACGGTAAGACCTACGAGCAGTACTTC.

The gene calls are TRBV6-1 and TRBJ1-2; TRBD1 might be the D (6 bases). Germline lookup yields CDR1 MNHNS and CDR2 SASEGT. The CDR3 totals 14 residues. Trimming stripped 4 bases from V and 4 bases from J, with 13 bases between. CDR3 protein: CASSVGTTSYGYTF. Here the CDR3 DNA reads TGTGCCAGCAGTGTAGGGACAACTTCCTATGGCTACACCTTC.

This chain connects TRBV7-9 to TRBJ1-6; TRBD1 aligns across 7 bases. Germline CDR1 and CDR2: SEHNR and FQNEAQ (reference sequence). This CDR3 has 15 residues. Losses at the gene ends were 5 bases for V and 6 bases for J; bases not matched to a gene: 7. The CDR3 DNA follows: TGTGCCAGCAGCCAACAGGGGATCTCTAATTCACCCCTCCACTTT. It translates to CASSQQGISNSPLHF. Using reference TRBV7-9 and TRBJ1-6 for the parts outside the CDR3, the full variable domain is DTGVSQNPRHKITKRGQNVTFRCDPISEHNRLYWYRQTLGQGPEFLTYFQNEAQLEKSRLLSDRFSAERPKGSFSTLEIQRTEQGDSAMYLCASSQQGISNSPLHFGNGTRLTVT.

Here the CDR3 DNA reads TGCGCCAGCAGCTTGGCACCGGGACTAGCGGCAGATACGCAGTATTTT. Its translation is CASSLAPGLAADTQYF. The chain has TRBV5-1 and TRBJ2-3; 11 bases agree with TRBD2. CDR1 is SGHRS, CDR2 YFSETQ, per germline. Trimming at V came to 0 bases and at J to 4 bases, leaving 4 bases not matched to a gene. The CDR3 is 16 residues long.

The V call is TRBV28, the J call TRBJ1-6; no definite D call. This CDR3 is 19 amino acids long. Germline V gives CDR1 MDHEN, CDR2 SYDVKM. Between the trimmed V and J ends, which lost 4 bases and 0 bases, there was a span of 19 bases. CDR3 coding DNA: TGTGCCAGCAGTTCCCGAAGCGGGGTGCTGGGCTCCTATAATTCACCCCTCCACTTT. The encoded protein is CASSSRSGVLGSYNSPLHF. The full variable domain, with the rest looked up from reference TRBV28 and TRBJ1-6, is DVKVTQSSRYLVKRTGEKVFLECVQDMDHENMFWYRQDPGLGLRLIYFSYDVKMKEKGDIPEGYSVSREKKERFSLILESASTNQTSMYLCASSSRSGVLGSYNSPLHFGNGTRLTVT.